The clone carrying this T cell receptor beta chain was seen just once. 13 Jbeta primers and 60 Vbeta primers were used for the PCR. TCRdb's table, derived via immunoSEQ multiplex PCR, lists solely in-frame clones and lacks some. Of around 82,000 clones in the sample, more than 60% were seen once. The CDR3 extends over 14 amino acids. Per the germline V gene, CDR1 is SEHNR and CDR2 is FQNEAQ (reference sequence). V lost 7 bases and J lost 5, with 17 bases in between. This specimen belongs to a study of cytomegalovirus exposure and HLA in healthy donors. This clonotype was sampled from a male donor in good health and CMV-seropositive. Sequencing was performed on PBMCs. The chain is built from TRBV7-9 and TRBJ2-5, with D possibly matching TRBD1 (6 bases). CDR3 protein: CASTQGLLIETQYF. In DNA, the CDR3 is TGTGCCAGCACCCAGGGGTTGCTGATCGAGACCCAGTACTTC.